This paragraph covers one TCR beta chain sequence. The antigen remains unidentified. The data originate from a study of beta chain features in type 1 diabetes. Study-level points and caveats: TCRB CDR3 length was moderately but significantly reduced in all four CD4+ subsets of Type 1 diabetes patients. Among type 1 diabetes patients, VDJ junctions had fewer insertions and more deletions.

Purity above 98% was achieved in all sorted populations. V lost 4 bases to trimming and J lost 4 bases, with 13 bases between them. The length of the CDR3 is 14 residues. Germline CDR1 reads MDHEN; CDR2 reads SYDVKM. Investigators reverse transcribed all isolated RNA, so they sequenced expressed TCRB transcripts. The repertoire was sequenced with immunoSEQ multiplex PCR; TCRdb's copy has only in-frame clones and lacks some. The data show 240,000 or so clones, 27% seen once. The TCR sequence derives from a man aged 25-45 years in good health. This chain links TRBV28 with TRBJ1-2, with D unclear. Sequencing was done on a sample of central memory CD4+ T cells from blood. CDR3 sequence reads: CASSSREPGYGYTF. The CDR3 nucleotides are TGTGCCAGCAGTTCCCGGGAGCCCGGCTATGGCTACACCTTC.